The text below deals with one T cell receptor beta chain. What it binds is unknown. The sample is drawn from a study of shared clonotypes between healthy human individuals. The CDR3 consists of 14 residues. V dropped 1 base and J dropped 5 bases, with 9 bases sitting between them. Germline CDR1 is LGHNA and CDR2 is YSLEER. Here immunoSEQ multiplex PCR was the method, and the copy in TCRdb shows in-frame clones only, minus some. The sample shows around 1.6 million clones, 95% to 99% of them seen only once. Points from the study as a whole: Clonotype sharing among donors was thought likely to change with sequencing depth. When naive CD4 clonotypes were compared across several donors, approximately 5% were shared. Rarefaction gave evidence that sorted-subset sequencing remained incomplete despite large depth. Non-shared clonotypes were found to have lower generation probabilities than the clonotypes that were shared by all four of the sorted-subset donors.

This chain connects TRBV4-3 to TRBJ2-1; TRBD2 might be the D (5 bases). The clonotype was recovered from a man younger than 45 in good health. Sequenced input: naive CD4+ T cells sorted from blood. Subset noted: CD45RA+ positively selected. The CDR3 DNA is TGCGCCAGCAGCCAAGGCGGACTCGACAATGAGCAGTTCTTC. It is translated as CASSQGGLDNEQFF.